Listed here is a single T cell receptor (beta chain). What it binds is not known. This clone may be a read error of a much larger clone one base away. The data derive from a study of T-cell reconstitution after alpha-beta-depleted transplantation in children. Findings of the study overall: Surviving recipient T cells and thymic progenitors accounted for the high day-60 TCRbeta diversity observed in some patients. Two months or so post-transplant, alpha-beta T cells reportedly derived from several hundred expanded graft clones. At one year after transplant, newly produced T cells mostly accounted for T-cell counts and diversity.

Using unique molecular identifiers, the investigators prepared the TCRbeta library. TCRdb reprocessed the PCR reads via MiXCR and lists one record per CDR3 protein. The sample yields almost 500,000 distinct CDR3 sequences, 10% to 13% seen once. V lost 2 bases and J 7 bases, leaving 9 bases between the germline ends. Per germline, CDR1 KGHSH and CDR2 LQKENI. The length of the CDR3 is 13 residues. The input for sequencing was PBMCs, taken before TCRalphabeta/CD19-depleted stem cell transplant. The chain joins TRBV18 to TRBJ1-5; D remains ambiguous. The sequence was obtained from a child aged 2-9 years with inherited bone marrow failure, due to receive a stem cell transplant. The CDR3 DNA sequence: TGTGCCAGCTCACCATCCACGGACCAGCCCCAGCATTTT. Its translation: CASSPSTDQPQHF.